This is a list of T cell receptor beta chains from one sample in a study of OX40 agonist ivuxolimab in advanced cancers. The repertoire was sequenced with immunoSEQ multiplex PCR; TCRdb's copy has only in-frame clones and lacks some. Among tens of thousands of clones listed, roughly nine tenths were seen once. Sequencing used CD4+ or CD8+ T cells sorted from blood, obtained in a trial of the OX40 agonist ivuxolimab. The receptors were gathered from an adult with an advanced solid tumor such as melanoma, head and neck, liver or kidney cancer. CDR3s include the opening cysteine and the closing phenylalanine or tryptophan.

v_gene	j_gene	CDR3aa
TRBV10-3	TRBJ1-2	CAISGGGRASYGYTF
TRBV5-6	TRBJ2-7	CASSPTQGPYEQYF
TRBV10-3	TRBJ2-6	CAISQTLRGINSGANVLTF
TRBV5-1	TRBJ2-2	CASSLVKGPNTGELFF
TRBV5-8	TRBJ1-3	CASSPGRNSGNTIYF
TRBV30	TRBJ2-3	CAWETGSWTQYF
TRBV7-8	TRBJ2-1	CASSRRTGKPNEQFF
TRBV30	TRBJ2-5	CAWAQGGGAQYF
TRBV6-1	TRBJ2-3	CASSEAPVIDTQYF
TRBV5-1	TRBJ2-1	CASSLGQGNNEQFF
TRBV10-3	TRBJ2-5	CAISWDALGQYF
TRBV11-2	TRBJ1-2	CASSPTGTGGLNGYTF
TRBV9	TRBJ2-2	CASSVQRSTGELFF
TRBV29-1	TRBJ2-3	CSVAALAGDTQYF
TRBV11-2	TRBJ2-1	CASSLVLRSGVYNEQFF
TRBV5-4	TRBJ1-4	CASSPWEANEKLFF
TRBV10-3	TRBJ1-5	CAISESLLRPQHF
TRBV4-1	TRBJ1-1	CASSQATINTEAFF
TRBV7-9	TRBJ2-2	CASSKGLATELFF
TRBV2	TRBJ2-5	CASSDMDETQYF
TRBV7-3	TRBJ2-3	CASSPYAGGYTDTQYF
TRBV9	TRBJ2-5	CASSLGLAGLQETQYF
TRBV30	TRBJ1-5	CAWSGTRGQPQHF
TRBV9	TRBJ1-1	CASSSRGWTEAFF
TRBV15	TRBJ2-4	CATSRDRAANIQYF
TRBV6-5	TRBJ1-1	CASRAPGSEAFF
TRBV5-5	TRBJ2-7	CASSLASGLAGSYEQYF
TRBV7-9	TRBJ2-7	CASSQRQGEQYF
TRBV19	TRBJ1-5	CASSMSRQGGQPQHF
TRBV2	TRBJ2-7	CASSERGTDVYEQYF
TRBV6-1	TRBJ2-6	CASSEWGQGRPGANVLTF
TRBV19	TRBJ1-4	CASSIGGTNEKLFF
TRBV27	TRBJ2-2	CASKKLANTGELFF
TRBV18	TRBJ2-1	CASSPSGLAINEQFF
TRBV5-4	TRBJ2-2	CASSQEGGGNTGELFF
TRBV19	TRBJ2-3	CASSISGLAGSADTQYF
TRBV7-2	TRBJ1-2	CASSPQSGGAGGYTF
TRBV11-3	TRBJ2-3	CASSNTGGETDTQYF
TRBV28	TRBJ2-1	CASSGGSGGSYNEQFF
TRBV6-5	TRBJ2-1	CATRKGLDYNEQFF
TRBV5-8	TRBJ2-7	CASKRPGQSYEQYF
TRBV7-2	TRBJ2-3	CASSVDTDTQYF
TRBV28	TRBJ1-2	CASSLPGGNGYTF
TRBV28	TRBJ1-1	CAITLPPWTANTEAFF
TRBV18	TRBJ2-5	CASSPLQGPQETQYF
TRBV2	TRBJ2-2	CASSEAWYSNTGELFF